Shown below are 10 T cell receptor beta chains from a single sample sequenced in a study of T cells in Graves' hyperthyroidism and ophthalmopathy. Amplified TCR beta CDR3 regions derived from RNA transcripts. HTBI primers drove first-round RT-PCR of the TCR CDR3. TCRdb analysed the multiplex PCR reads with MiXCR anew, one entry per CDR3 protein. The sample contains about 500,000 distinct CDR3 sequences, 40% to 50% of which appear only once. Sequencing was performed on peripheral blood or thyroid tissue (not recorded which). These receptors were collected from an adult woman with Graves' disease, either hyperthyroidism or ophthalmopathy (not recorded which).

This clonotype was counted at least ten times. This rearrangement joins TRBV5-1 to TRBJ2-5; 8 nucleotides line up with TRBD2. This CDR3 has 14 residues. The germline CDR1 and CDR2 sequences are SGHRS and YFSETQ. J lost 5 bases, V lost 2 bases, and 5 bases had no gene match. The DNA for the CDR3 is TGCGCCAGCAGCTTAAACAGCGGGGGTGAGACCCAGTACTTC. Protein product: CASSLNSGGETQYF.

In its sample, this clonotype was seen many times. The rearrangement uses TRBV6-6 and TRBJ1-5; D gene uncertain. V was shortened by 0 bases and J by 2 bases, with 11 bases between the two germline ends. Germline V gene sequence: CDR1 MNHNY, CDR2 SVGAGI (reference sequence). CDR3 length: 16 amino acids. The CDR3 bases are TGTGCCAGCAGTTACTCCCAGCGGACTCGCAATCAGCCCCAGCATTTT. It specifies CASSYSQRTRNQPQHF.

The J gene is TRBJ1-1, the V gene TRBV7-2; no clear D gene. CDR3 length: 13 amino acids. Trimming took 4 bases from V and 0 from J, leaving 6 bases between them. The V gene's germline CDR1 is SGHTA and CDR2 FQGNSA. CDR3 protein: CASSSEVNTEAFF. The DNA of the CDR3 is TGTGCCAGCAGCTCTGAAGTGAACACTGAAGCTTTCTTT.

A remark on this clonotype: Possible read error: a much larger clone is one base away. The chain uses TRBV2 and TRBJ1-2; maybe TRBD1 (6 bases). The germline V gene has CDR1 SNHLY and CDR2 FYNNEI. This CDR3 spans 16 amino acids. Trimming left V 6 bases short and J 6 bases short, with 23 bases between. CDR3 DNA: TGTGCCAGCAGCCCCTGGGACACTTCCGGGGACGATGGCTACACCTTC. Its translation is CASSPWDTSGDDGYTF.

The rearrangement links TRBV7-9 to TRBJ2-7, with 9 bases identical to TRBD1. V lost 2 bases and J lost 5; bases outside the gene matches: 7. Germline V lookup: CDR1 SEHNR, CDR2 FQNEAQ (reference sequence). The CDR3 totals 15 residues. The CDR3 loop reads CASSLTTGGFNEQYF. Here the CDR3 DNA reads TGTGCCAGCAGCTTAACTACAGGGGGCTTTAACGAGCAGTACTTC. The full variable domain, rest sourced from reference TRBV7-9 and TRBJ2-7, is DTGVSQNPRHKITKRGQNVTFRCDPISEHNRLYWYRQTLGQGPEFLTYFQNEAQLEKSRLLSDRFSAERPKGSFSTLEIQRTEQGDSAMYLCASSLTTGGFNEQYFGPGTRLTVT.

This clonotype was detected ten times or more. CDR3 loop: CASSSGQLYNSPLHF. Here the CDR3 DNA reads TGTGCCAGCAGCTCTGGACAGCTCTATAATTCACCCCTCCACTTT. V is TRBV7-9 and J is TRBJ1-6; weak D call: TRBD1 (6 bases). V was pared by 4 bases and J by 3 bases, with 10 bases between. CDR1 is SEHNR, CDR2 FQNEAQ, per germline (reference sequence). The CDR3 consists of 15 residues.

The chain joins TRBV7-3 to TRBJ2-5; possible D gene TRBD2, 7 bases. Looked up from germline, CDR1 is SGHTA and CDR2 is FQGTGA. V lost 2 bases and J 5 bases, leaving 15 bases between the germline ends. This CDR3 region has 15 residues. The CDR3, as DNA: TGTGCCAGCAGCTTAGGGGGGGGGCAGTTGGAGACCCAGTACTTC. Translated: CASSLGGGQLETQYF.

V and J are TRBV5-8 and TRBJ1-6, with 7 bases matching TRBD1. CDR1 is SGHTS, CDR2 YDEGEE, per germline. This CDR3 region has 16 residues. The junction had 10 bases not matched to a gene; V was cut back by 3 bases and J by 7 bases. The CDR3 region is CASSSPPDRRNSPLHF. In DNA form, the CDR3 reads TGTGCCAGCAGCTCACCACCGGACAGGAGGAATTCACCCCTCCACTTT.

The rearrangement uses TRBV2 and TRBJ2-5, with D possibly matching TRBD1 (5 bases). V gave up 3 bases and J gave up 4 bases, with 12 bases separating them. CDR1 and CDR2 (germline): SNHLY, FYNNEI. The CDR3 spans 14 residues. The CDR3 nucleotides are TGTGCCAGCAGTGAGGTGGCAGGGATAGAGACCCAGTACTTC. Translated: CASSEVAGIETQYF.

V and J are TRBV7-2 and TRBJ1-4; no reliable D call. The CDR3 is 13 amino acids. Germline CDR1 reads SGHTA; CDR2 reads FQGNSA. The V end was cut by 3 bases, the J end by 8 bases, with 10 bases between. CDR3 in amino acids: CASSLVLEEKLFF. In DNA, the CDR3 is TGTGCCAGCAGCTTGGTTCTGGAAGAAAAACTGTTTTTT.